This TCR beta chain was sequenced for a study of a mutant IDH1 vaccine in newly diagnosed glioma. General observations from the study: Changes in top peripheral clonotypes did not appear linked to pseudoprogression.

A word on this clone: The antigen is undetermined.

The time point: week 11, during vaccination. Doses consisted of 300 ug of mutant IDH1 20-mer peptide each, paired with topical imiquimod. Germline-derived CDR1 and CDR2 are LGHNA and YSLEER. The CDR3 covers 15 residues. Trimming took 1 base from V and 4 from J, leaving 10 bases between them. Using immunoSEQ multiplex PCR, the repertoire was profiled, and TCRdb retains in-frame clones only, with some absent. The profile shows some 120,000 clones, around 80% of them singletons. This TCR derives from a man aged 40-49 years with glioma. The chain uses TRBV4-3 and TRBJ1-4; no firm D call. Source: PBMCs, taken from a glioma patient whose treatment included an IDH1 peptide vaccine. CDR3 protein: CASSQGAGNNEKLFF. The CDR3 coding sequence is TGCGCCAGCAGCCAAGGGGCAGGAAATAATGAAAAACTGTTTTTT.